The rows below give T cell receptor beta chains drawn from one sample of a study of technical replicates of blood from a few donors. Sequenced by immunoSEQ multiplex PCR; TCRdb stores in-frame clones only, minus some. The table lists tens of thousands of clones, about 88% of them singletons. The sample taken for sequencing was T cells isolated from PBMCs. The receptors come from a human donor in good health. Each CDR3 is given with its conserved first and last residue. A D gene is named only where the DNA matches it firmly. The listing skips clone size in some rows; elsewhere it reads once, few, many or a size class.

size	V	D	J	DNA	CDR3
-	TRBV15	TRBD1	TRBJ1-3	TGTGCCACCAGCAGAGATCACCCCAGGCCCATCCCAGGGGGTGTAGACACCATATATTTT	CATSRDHPRPIPGGVDTIYF
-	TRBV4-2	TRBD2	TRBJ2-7	TGTGCCAGCAGCCGGTCGGGGGAGGGCCTCGACGAGCAGTACTTC	CASSRSGEGLDEQYF
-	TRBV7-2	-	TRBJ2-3	TGTGCCAGCAGTCTTAGCGCTCTATACACAGATACGCAGTATTTT	CASSLSALYTDTQYF
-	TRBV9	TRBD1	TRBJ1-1	TGTGCCAGCAGCCTAAGGGGACAGGGGGAAGCTTTCTTT	CASSLRGQGEAFF
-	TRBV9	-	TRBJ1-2	TGTGCCAGCAGCGTAGAGGAGGGGTACGGCTATGGCTACACCTTC	CASSVEEGYGYGYTF
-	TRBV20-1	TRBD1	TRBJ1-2	TGCAGTGCCGGGACAGGGAATGGCTACACCTTC	CSAGTGNGYTF
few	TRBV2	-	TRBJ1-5	TGTGCCAGCAGTGTAGGAGAAAGTCAGCCCCAGCATTTT	CASSVGESQPQHF
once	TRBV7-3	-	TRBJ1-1	TGTGCCAGCAGCCAGAACACTGAAGCTTTCTTT	CASSQNTEAFF
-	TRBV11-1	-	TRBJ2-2	TGTGCCAGCAGCTCAGTACCGTCCGGGGAGCTGTTTTTT	CASSSVPSGELFF
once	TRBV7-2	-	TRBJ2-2	TGTGCCAGCAGGGCCGGGACTTATTCCACCGGGGAGCTGTTTTTT	CASRAGTYSTGELFF
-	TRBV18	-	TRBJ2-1	TGTGCCAGCTCACCACCCTCAGTCGCCAATGAGCAGTTCTTC	CASSPPSVANEQFF
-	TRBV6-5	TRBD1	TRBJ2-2	TGTGCCAGCAGTTACGGGACAGGGGTCACCGGGGAGCTGTTTTTT	CASSYGTGVTGELFF
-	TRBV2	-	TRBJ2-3	TGTGCCAGCAGGGAAACCATCCTTTTCGCGGAGCTGATCACAGATACGCAGTATTTT	CASRETILFAELITDTQYF